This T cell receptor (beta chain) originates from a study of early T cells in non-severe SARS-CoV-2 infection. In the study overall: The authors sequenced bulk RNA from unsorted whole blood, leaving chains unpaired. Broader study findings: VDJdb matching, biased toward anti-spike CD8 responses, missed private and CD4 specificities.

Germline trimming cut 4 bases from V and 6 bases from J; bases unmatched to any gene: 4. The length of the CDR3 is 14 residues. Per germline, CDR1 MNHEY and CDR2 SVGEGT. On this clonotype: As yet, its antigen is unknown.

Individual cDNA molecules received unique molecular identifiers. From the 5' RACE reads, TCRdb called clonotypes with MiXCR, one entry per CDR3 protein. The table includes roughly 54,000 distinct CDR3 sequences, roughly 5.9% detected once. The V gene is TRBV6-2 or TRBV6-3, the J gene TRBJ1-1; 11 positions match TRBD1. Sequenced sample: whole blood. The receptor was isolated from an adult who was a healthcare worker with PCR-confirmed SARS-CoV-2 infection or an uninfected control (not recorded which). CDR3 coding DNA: TGTGCCAGCAGTTGGACAGGGGGCAGGTCTGAAGCTTTCTTT. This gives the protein CASSWTGGRSEAFF.